This T cell receptor (beta chain) was captured by sequencing in a study of cytomegalovirus exposure and HLA in healthy donors. Study-wide background: Unique TCR beta sequences numbering about 100 million came from approximately 180 million T cells in an earlier analysis. Points from the study as a whole: The authors later linked a missense DCLRE1C variant to TCR beta V- and J-gene trimming.

PCR employed 60 Vbeta and 13 Jbeta primers. Assay used: immunoSEQ multiplex PCR; TCRdb lists only in-frame clones, some missing. The repertoire has roughly 100,000 clones, around 80% of them found once; the top ten carry roughly 2.1%. This clone came up a few times. The antigen remains unidentified. The source is a man aged 25-45 years in good health and CMV-seronegative. The source material was PBMCs.

CDR3 DNA: TGTGCCAGCAGCTTAATCAGGGGGCATAACTATGGCTACACCTTC. It codes for CASSLIRGHNYGYTF. This chain joins TRBV7-2 and TRBJ1-2; 8 bases agree with TRBD1. Per germline, CDR1 SGHTA and CDR2 FQGNSA. V lost 2 bases to trimming and J lost 1 base; unmatched junction nucleotides: 3. The CDR3 runs 15 residues.